This T cell receptor (beta chain) emerged from a study of blood T cell repertoires in COVID-19. The overall study: Whether acute or convalescent, the COVID-19 samples came from the United States, Italy and Spain.

This clone was observed a single time. Original processing notes: Estimation of nucleated cell counts relied on the amplification of reference gene primers. The table came from immunoSEQ multiplex PCR; TCRdb's copy has only in-frame clones and leaves some out. V and J calls plus clone size are reproduced from that table; the DNA served to infer D and trimming. Among roughly 140,000 clones listed, around 81% were seen once. Sequencing input: peripheral blood. The origin of this receptor is a human donor in a cohort sampled during active COVID-19.

This chain's CDR3 is CASSQDNTAVATNEKLFF. CDR3 nucleotide sequence: TGTGCCAGCAGCCAAGATAATACAGCCGTTGCAACTAATGAAAAACTGTTTTTT. This chain uses TRBV3-1 (or the pseudogene TRBV3-2) with TRBJ1-4; D call uncertain. V lost 0 bases, J lost 0 bases, and 14 bases lay in between. This CDR3 is built from 18 residues. In germline, CDR1 is LGHDT, CDR2 YNNKEL (reference sequence).